The 12 T cell receptor beta chains in this list originate from one sample, sequenced in a study of cytomegalovirus exposure and HLA in healthy donors. The PCR used 60 Vbeta and 13 Jbeta primers. Method: immunoSEQ multiplex PCR; TCRdb's copy keeps in-frame clones and lacks some. The sample contains 80,000 to 100,000 clones, roughly 81% of which appear only once. The sample comprised PBMCs. These receptor sequences come from a man in his forties in good health and CMV-seronegative.

This clone was counted between two and nine times. The CDR3 sequence: CASSYLGHTEAFF. The CDR3 DNA is TGTGCCAGCAGTTACTTGGGACATACTGAAGCTTTCTTT. The chain recombines TRBV6-6 with TRBJ1-1; D is possibly TRBD1 (6 bases). The V gene lost 1 base and the J gene lost 5 bases, with 8 bases spanning the gap. CDR3 size: 13 residues. From germline, CDR1 is MNHNY and CDR2 SVGAGI (reference sequence).

V gene TRBV4-2 combines with J gene TRBJ1-2; the D is unclear. The V and J ends lost 1 base and 0 bases respectively, with 9 bases between them. Germline V CDR1 and CDR2: LGHNA, YNFKEQ. The CDR3 totals 15 residues. CDR3 DNA: TGTGCCAGCAGCCAAGGGGTCAGCGCTAACTATGGCTACACCTTC. The encoded protein is CASSQGVSANYGYTF.

The chain couples TRBV7-2 to TRBJ1-1; D is perhaps TRBD1 (6 bases). CDR1 and CDR2 (germline): SGHTA, FQGNSA. Trimming removed 5 bases from V and 1 base from J, with 8 bases in between. The CDR3 has 13 amino acids. The CDR3 loop is CASSQTGNTEAFF. DNA for the CDR3: TGTGCCAGCAGCCAGACAGGGAACACTGAAGCTTTCTTT.

The V gene is TRBV11-2, the J gene TRBJ2-5; the D gene is possibly TRBD2 (7 bases). This CDR3 has 17 amino acids. In germline, CDR1 is SGHAT, CDR2 FQNNGV. The V gene lost 2 bases and the J gene lost 2 bases, with 18 bases spanning the gap. The CDR3 sequence is CASSLRGAKNIQETQYF. CDR3 nucleotide sequence: TGTGCCAGCAGCTTACGGGGGGCCAAAAATATTCAAGAGACCCAGTACTTC.

CDR3 nucleotide sequence: TGTGCCAGCAGTTCTATGCCCTTATTGACAGGGGGTCAAGAGACCCAGTACTTC. It codes for CASSSMPLLTGGQETQYF. The V call is TRBV27, the J call TRBJ2-5, with 9 positions matching TRBD1. From germline, CDR1 is MNHEY and CDR2 SMNVEV (reference sequence). The CDR3 spans 18 residues. J was trimmed by 2 bases and V by 4 bases; bases with no gene match: 14.

With regard to this clone: The junction does not match germline at one end; this may be a read error. V gene TRBV11-2 combines with J gene TRBJ1-2; tentative D call: TRBD1 (6 bases). This CDR3 is 11 amino acids long. The V gene's germline CDR1 is SGHAT and CDR2 FQNNGV. The CDR3 DNA follows: TGTGCCAGCAGCCAAACGAGGGACATACCCTTC. This encodes CASSQTRDIPF.

This sequence joins TRBV11-2 and TRBJ2-3; 8 bases are a match to TRBD2. CDR1 and CDR2 (germline): SGHAT, FQNNGV. The CDR3 contains 16 residues. The ends lost 2 bases at V and 0 bases at J; junction bases unmatched: 4. The CDR3: CASSLNRGGSTDTQYF. The CDR3, as DNA: TGTGCCAGCAGCTTAAATCGGGGGGGTAGCACAGATACGCAGTATTTT.

This chain uses TRBV27 with TRBJ1-6; TRBD1 aligns across 7 bases. Germline V gene data show CDR1 as MNHEY and CDR2 as SMNVEV (reference sequence). V trimming: 3 bases; J trimming: 6 bases; junction bases outside the gene matches: 2. This CDR3 has 14 residues. CDR3 residues: CASSFGTANSPLHF. CDR3 coding DNA: TGTGCCAGCAGTTTCGGGACAGCTAATTCACCCCTCCACTTT.

V is TRBV4-3 and J is TRBJ1-2; D is ambiguous. The V end was cut by 0 bases, the J end by 0 bases, with 8 bases between. Germline values: CDR1 LGHNA, CDR2 YSLEER. The CDR3 sequence is 15 residues long. For the CDR3, the DNA is TGCGCCAGCAGCCAAGAATTACAGACTAACTATGGCTACACCTTC. This encodes CASSQELQTNYGYTF.

The genes are TRBV28 and TRBJ2-2; 7 positions agree with TRBD1. The junction had 4 bases not matched to a gene; V was cut back by 3 bases and J by 0 bases. The germline V gene encodes CDR1 MDHEN and CDR2 SYDVKM. The CDR3 is 16 residues long. The CDR3 loop reads CASSFSGQPNTGELFF. DNA of the CDR3: TGTGCCAGCAGTTTTTCGGGACAGCCGAACACCGGGGAGCTGTTTTTT.

This clone occurred once. The CDR3 protein is CASSFGQGGSYNEQFF. CDR3 in DNA: TGTGCCAGCAGTTTTGGACAGGGGGGGTCCTACAATGAGCAGTTCTTC. The rearrangement uses TRBV27 and TRBJ2-1; 10 nucleotides align to TRBD1. Unmatched junction bases numbered 3, after V lost 3 bases and J lost 1 base. Per germline, CDR1 MNHEY and CDR2 SMNVEV (reference sequence). This CDR3 comprises 16 residues.

The chain recombines TRBV19 with TRBJ2-1, with 9 bases matching TRBD1. The CDR3 sequence is 16 residues long. V shed 6 bases and J 6 bases; nucleotides not matched to a gene: 12. Germline V CDR1 and CDR2: LNHDA, SQIVND (reference sequence). The CDR3 DNA reads TGTGCCAGTAGCTTTACACAGGGGGCTTCACCCAATGAGCAGTTCTTC. It yields the protein CASSFTQGASPNEQFF.